This is a list of T cell receptor beta chains from one sample in a study of shared clonotypes between healthy human individuals. Sequencing was performed with immunoSEQ multiplex PCR; in TCRdb, only in-frame clones are kept and a portion is missing. The repertoire consists of about 380,000 clones, with around 96% occurring once and the leading ten covering 0.32%. The sample was memory CD8+ T cells sorted from blood. The receptors originated from a man younger than 40 in good health. CDR3s include the opening cysteine and the closing phenylalanine or tryptophan. A D gene is named only where the DNA matches it firmly. Size is omitted from some rows. Given values are once, few, many or a class for expanded clones.

d_gene	abundance	v_gene	j_gene	CDR3aa	CDR3nt
-	-	TRBV5-1	TRBJ2-7	CASSSGGPSSYEQYF	TGCGCCAGCAGCTCTGGAGGTCCTAGCTCCTACGAGCAGTACTTC
TRBD2	-	TRBV10-2	TRBJ2-7	CASNPPQRDSYEQYF	TGCGCCAGCAACCCCCCGCAGCGGGACTCCTACGAGCAGTACTTC
TRBD1	-	TRBV15	TRBJ1-2	CATFGTAPNYGYTF	TGTGCCACCTTCGGGACAGCCCCGAACTATGGCTACACCTTC
-	-	TRBV27	TRBJ2-7	CASSREASYEQYF	TGTGCCAGCAGCAGGGAGGCATCCTACGAGCAGTACTTC
TRBD1	-	TRBV2	TRBJ2-7	CASIFGGQVHEQYF	TGTGCCAGCATATTCGGGGGACAGGTCCACGAGCAGTACTTC
-	-	TRBV28	TRBJ1-4	CASSLLGDNEKLFF	TGTGCCAGCAGTTTATTAGGGGACAATGAAAAACTGTTTTTT
-	-	TRBV5-4	TRBJ2-1	CASSFGTSGYNEQFF	TGTGCCAGCAGCTTCGGGACTTCCGGCTACAATGAGCAGTTCTTC
-	-	TRBV28	TRBJ2-7	CASSLGTYEQYF	TGTGCCAGCAGTTTGGGGACGTACGAGCAGTACTTC
-	-	TRBV18	TRBJ2-5	CASSPPDGTAQETQYF	TGTGCCAGCTCACCACCGGACGGGACGGCACAAGAGACCCAGTACTTC
-	-	TRBV27	TRBJ2-7	CASSLGQTYEQYF	TGTGCCAGCAGTTTGGGACAAACCTACGAGCAGTACTTC
-	few	TRBV4-1	TRBJ2-1	CASSQVGVISYNEQFF	TGCGCCAGCAGCCAAGTAGGGGTTATCTCCTACAATGAGCAGTTCTTC
-	few	TRBV28	TRBJ1-2	CASGPPYGYTF	TGTGCCAGCGGCCCTCCCTATGGCTACACCTTC
-	-	TRBV19	TRBJ2-7	CASSGQSYEQYF	TGTGCCAGTAGTGGACAATCCTACGAGCAGTACTTC
TRBD2	-	TRBV10-1	TRBJ2-5	CASSEDSGRQETQYF	TGCGCCAGCAGTGAGGACAGCGGGAGGCAAGAGACCCAGTACTTC
TRBD2	-	TRBV29-1	TRBJ2-1	CSVELAGGGNEQFF	TGCAGCGTGGAACTAGCGGGAGGGGGCAATGAGCAGTTCTTC
-	-	TRBV7-9	TRBJ1-3	CASSLGLEGNTIYF	TGTGCCAGCAGCTTAGGGCTGGAGGGAAACACCATATATTTT
TRBD2	-	TRBV10-3	TRBJ2-1	CAISKRDPYNEQFF	TGTGCCATCAGCAAGCGGGACCCCTACAATGAGCAGTTCTTC
-	-	TRBV4-2	TRBJ1-2	CASSQADYGYTF	TGTGCCAGCAGCCAAGCCGACTATGGCTACACCTTC
-	once	TRBV27	TRBJ2-5	CASSLKKGLRETQYF	TGTGCCAGCAGTTTGAAGAAGGGCCTCCGGGAGACCCAGTACTTC
-	-	TRBV5-4	TRBJ2-3	CASSFRLGSDTQYF	TGTGCCAGCAGCTTCCGACTCGGGTCAGATACGCAGTATTTT
-	-	TRBV6-4	TRBJ2-7	CASRIPGLPPYDEQYF	TGTGCCAGCCGAATCCCCGGACTTCCCCCATACGACGAGCAGTACTTC
-	-	TRBV2	TRBJ2-1	CASSEQGSRDEQFF	TGTGCCAGCAGTGAACAGGGTTCCAGGGATGAGCAGTTCTTC
-	-	TRBV28	TRBJ1-2	CASSDPLGYTF	TGTGCCAGCAGCGACCCCTTGGGCTACACCTTC
-	once	TRBV6-5	TRBJ1-1	CASSYSPGNREAFF	TGTGCCAGCAGTTACAGCCCGGGGAATCGCGAAGCTTTCTTT
-	-	TRBV5-1	TRBJ2-4	CASSLEGLASGNIQYF	TGCGCCAGCAGCTTGGAGGGGCTAGCGTCGGGAAACATTCAGTACTTC
TRBD2	-	TRBV9	TRBJ2-7	CASSVGTSGNAAYEQYF	TGTGCCAGCAGCGTAGGAACTAGCGGGAATGCTGCCTACGAGCAGTACTTC
TRBD1	-	TRBV6-1	TRBJ1-5	CASRQIGQGGQPQHF	TGTGCCAGCAGACAAATAGGGCAGGGGGGGCAGCCCCAGCATTTT
-	-	TRBV30	TRBJ2-5	CAWSFSGTPEETQYF	TGTGCCTGGAGTTTTTCGGGCACCCCGGAGGAGACCCAGTACTTC
-	-	TRBV6-1	TRBJ2-3	CASSGAWTYPDTQYF	TGTGCCAGCAGTGGAGCTTGGACCTACCCAGATACGCAGTATTTT
-	-	TRBV28	TRBJ2-3	CASSPTGWFSTDTQYF	TGTGCCAGCAGTCCCACAGGGTGGTTTAGCACAGATACGCAGTATTTT
-	-	TRBV9	TRBJ2-2	CASSVGALVLNTGELFF	TGTGCCAGCAGCGTAGGGGCACTAGTCCTTAACACCGGGGAGCTGTTTTTT
-	-	TRBV28	TRBJ2-7	CASSSADVLDEQYF	TGTGCCAGCAGTTCCGCGGATGTCCTCGACGAGCAGTACTTC
TRBD2	-	TRBV7-2	TRBJ2-7	CASSAYSSGSYEQYF	TGTGCCAGCAGCGCCTATTCTAGCGGGAGTTACGAGCAGTACTTC
-	-	TRBV20-1	TRBJ2-2	CSARGTGELFF	TGCAGTGCAAGGGGGACCGGGGAGCTGTTTTTT
-	once	TRBV28	TRBJ1-3	CASSLHGDGNTIYF	TGTGCCAGCAGTTTGCACGGAGATGGGAACACCATATATTTT
TRBD1	once	TRBV6-1	TRBJ2-3	CASSWDRGTDTQYF	TGTGCCAGCAGTTGGGACAGGGGGACAGATACGCAGTATTTT
-	-	TRBV7-2	TRBJ2-7	CASSLGGLGSDEQYF	TGTGCCAGCAGCTTAGGGGGCCTAGGTTCGGACGAGCAGTACTTC
-	-	TRBV5-1	TRBJ1-3	CASSLEGIAGNTIYF	TGCGCCAGCAGCTTGGAGGGTATAGCGGGAAACACCATATATTTT
-	once	TRBV7-9	TRBJ2-2	CASSLSRTGELFF	TGTGCCAGCAGCTTATCAAGGACCGGGGAGCTGTTTTTT
TRBD1	-	TRBV18	TRBJ1-2	CASSLDRGNYGYTF	TGTGCCAGCTCACTGGACAGGGGTAACTATGGCTACACCTTC
-	-	TRBV19	TRBJ1-1	CASKLGQGLNTEAFF	TGTGCCAGTAAACTGGGTCAGGGTCTAAACACTGAAGCTTTCTTT
-	-	TRBV9	TRBJ2-3	CASSAYRIRNGGPDTQYF	TGTGCCAGCAGCGCGTACCGAATTAGAAATGGAGGACCAGATACGCAGTATTTT
TRBD1	once	TRBV2	TRBJ2-3	CASSVTGTYTDTQYF	TGTGCCAGCAGTGTGACAGGGACGTACACAGATACGCAGTATTTT
TRBD2	-	TRBV4-2	TRBJ2-3	CASSQALTSGRSSDTQYF	TGTGCCAGCAGCCAAGCTTTAACTAGCGGGAGGTCTTCAGATACGCAGTATTTT
-	-	TRBV19	TRBJ2-5	CASTRLAEHQETQYF	TGTGCCAGTACCCGCTTAGCGGAGCACCAAGAGACCCAGTACTTC
-	-	TRBV7-9	TRBJ2-1	CASSLGTSGWNNEQFF	TGTGCCAGCAGCTTAGGGACAAGCGGGTGGAACAATGAGCAGTTCTTC
TRBD2	once	TRBV2	TRBJ2-7	CASSLLAESYEQYF	TGTGCCAGCAGTCTTCTAGCGGAATCCTACGAGCAGTACTTC
-	-	TRBV5-6	TRBJ2-7	CASSLRDEQYF	TGTGCCAGCAGCTTGCGGGACGAGCAGTACTTC
TRBD2	-	TRBV4-1	TRBJ2-4	CASSRLLAGLNIQYF	TGCGCCAGCAGCCGCTTACTAGCGGGGTTAAACATTCAGTACTTC